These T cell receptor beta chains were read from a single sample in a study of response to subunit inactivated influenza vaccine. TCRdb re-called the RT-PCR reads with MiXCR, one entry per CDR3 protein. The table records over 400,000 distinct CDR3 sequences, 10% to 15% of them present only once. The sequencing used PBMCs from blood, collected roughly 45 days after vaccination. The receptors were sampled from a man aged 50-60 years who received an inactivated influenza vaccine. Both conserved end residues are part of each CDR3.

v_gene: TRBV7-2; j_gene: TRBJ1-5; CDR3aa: CASSLGGVGQPLHF
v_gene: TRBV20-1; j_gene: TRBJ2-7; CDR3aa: CSANRWRESRDQYF
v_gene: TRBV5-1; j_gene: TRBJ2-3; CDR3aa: CASSLEAVVGRSTDTQYF
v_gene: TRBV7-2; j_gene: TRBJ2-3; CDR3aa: CASSYGDTQYF
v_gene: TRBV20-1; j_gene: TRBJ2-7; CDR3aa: CSARRPVTGSKSYEQYF
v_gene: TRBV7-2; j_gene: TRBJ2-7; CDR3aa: CASSLGQGIHEQYF
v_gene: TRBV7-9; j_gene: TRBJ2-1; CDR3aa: CASSSFMGDSSYNEQFF
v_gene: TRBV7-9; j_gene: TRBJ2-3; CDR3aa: CASSWGVDTQYF
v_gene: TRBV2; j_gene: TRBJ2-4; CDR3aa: CASSVGGYKNIQYF
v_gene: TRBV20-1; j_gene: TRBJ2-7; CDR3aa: CSASRGRSYEQYF
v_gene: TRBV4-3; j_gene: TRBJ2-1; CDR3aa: CASSRGGGDSSYNEQFF
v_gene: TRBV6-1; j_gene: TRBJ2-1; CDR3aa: CASSEQGQVMFGEQFF
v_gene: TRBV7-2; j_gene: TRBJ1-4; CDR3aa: CASSGQRAEKLFF
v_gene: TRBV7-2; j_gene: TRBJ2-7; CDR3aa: CASSPRGRDPDYEQYF
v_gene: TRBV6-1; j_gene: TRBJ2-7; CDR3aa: CASSPPRTGESEQYF
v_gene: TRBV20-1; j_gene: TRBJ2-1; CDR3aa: CSARDSTSGGRNEQFF
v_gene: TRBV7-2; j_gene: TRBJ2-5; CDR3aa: CASSLGGGVLETQYF
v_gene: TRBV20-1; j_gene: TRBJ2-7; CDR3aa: CSVQDYSYEQYF
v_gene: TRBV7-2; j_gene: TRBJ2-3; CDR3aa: CASSLGRVATDTQYF
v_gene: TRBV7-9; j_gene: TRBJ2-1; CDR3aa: CASSFFGLSGNEQFF
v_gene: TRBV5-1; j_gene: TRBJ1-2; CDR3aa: CASRSGTGGYGYTF
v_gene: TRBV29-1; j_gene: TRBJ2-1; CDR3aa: CSVEDHIRGPYNEQFF
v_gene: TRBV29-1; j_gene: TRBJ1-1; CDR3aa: CSVYDTEAFF
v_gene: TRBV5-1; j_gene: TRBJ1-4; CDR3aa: CASSLREGDEKLFF